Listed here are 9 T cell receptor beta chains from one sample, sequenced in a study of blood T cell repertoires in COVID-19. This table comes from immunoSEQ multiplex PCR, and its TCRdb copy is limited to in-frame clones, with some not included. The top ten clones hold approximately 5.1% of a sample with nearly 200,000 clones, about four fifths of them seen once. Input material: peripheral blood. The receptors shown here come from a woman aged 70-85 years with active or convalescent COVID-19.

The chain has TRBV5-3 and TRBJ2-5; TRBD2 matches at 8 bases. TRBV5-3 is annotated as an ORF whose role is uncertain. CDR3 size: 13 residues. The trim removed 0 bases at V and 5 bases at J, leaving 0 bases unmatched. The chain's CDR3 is CARSLAGGETQYF. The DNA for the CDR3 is TGTGCCAGAAGCTTGGCGGGAGGGGAGACCCAGTACTTC.

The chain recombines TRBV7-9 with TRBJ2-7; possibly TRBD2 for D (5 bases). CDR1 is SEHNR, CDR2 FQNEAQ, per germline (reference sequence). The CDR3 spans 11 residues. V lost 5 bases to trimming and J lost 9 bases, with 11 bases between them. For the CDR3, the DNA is TGTGCCAGCAGCCCAGTTGAGGGGCAGTACTTC. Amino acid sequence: CASSPVEGQYF.

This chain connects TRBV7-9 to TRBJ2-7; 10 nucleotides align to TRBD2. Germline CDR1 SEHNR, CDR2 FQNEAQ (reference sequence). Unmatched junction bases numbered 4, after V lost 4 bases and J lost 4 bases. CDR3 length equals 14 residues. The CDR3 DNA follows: TGTGCCAGCAGCTCGGCTAGCGGGAGTTACGAGCAGTACTTC. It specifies CASSSASGSYEQYF.

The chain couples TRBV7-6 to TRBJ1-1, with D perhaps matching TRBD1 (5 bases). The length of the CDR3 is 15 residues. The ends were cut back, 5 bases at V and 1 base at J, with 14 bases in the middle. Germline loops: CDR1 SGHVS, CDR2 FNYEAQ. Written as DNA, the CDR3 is TGTGCCAGCAGCCAAGACAGATCGGGGAACACTGAAGCTTTCTTT. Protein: CASSQDRSGNTEAFF.

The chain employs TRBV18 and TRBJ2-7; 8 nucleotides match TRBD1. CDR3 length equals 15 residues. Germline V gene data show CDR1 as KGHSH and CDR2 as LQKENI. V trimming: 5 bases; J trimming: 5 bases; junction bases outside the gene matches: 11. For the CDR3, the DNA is TGTGCCAGCTCAAAGGTCGGGCAGGGGGCGAACGAGCAGTACTTC. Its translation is CASSKVGQGANEQYF.

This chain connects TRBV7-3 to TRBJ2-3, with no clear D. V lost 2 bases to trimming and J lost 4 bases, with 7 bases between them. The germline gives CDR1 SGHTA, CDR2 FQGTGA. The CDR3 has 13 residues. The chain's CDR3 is CASSLFGADTQYF. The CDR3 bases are TGTGCCAGCAGCTTATTTGGAGCAGATACGCAGTATTTT.

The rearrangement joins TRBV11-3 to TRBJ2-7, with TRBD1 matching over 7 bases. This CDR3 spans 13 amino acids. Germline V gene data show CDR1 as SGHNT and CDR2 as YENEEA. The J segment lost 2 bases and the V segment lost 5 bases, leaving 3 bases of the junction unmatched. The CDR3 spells CASSRTGTYEQYF. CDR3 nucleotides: TGTGCCAGCAGCCGGACAGGTACCTACGAGCAGTACTTC. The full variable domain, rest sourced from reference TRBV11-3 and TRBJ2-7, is EAGVVQSPRYKIIEKKQPVAFWCNPISGHNTLYWYLQNLGQGPELLIRYENEEAVDDSQLPKDRFSAERLKGVDSTLKIQPAELGDSAVYLCASSRTGTYEQYFGPGTRLTVT.

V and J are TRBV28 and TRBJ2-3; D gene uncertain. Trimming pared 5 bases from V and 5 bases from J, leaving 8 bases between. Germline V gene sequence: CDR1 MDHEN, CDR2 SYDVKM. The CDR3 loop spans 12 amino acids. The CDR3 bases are TGTGCCAGCAGTCCAAACAGAGATACGCAGTATTTT. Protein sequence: CASSPNRDTQYF.

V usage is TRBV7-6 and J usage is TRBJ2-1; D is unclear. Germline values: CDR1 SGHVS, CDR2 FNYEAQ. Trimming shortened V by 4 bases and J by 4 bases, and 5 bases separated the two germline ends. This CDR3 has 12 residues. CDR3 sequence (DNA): TGTGCCAGCAGCTATCATTACAATGAGCAGTTCTTC. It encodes CASSYHYNEQFF.